The clone carrying this T cell receptor (beta chain) was counted a single time. Antigen unknown. This sample is drawn from a study of cytomegalovirus exposure and HLA in healthy donors. Notes on the study in general: According to a subsequent analysis, TCR clusters from the first cohort were inclined to appear together in the 110 or so validation repertoires.

Profiled with immunoSEQ multiplex PCR; TCRdb holds only in-frame clones, not every one. The data hold 150,000 to 200,000 clones, with roughly 85% observed a single time. Germline loops: CDR1 LNHDA, CDR2 SQIVND (reference sequence). The CDR3 loop spans 17 amino acids. V was pared by 7 bases and J by 5 bases, with 12 bases of the junction left unmatched. The receptor comes from a man younger than 35 in good health and CMV-seropositive. Sequencing input: PBMCs. The chain joins TRBV19 to TRBJ2-1, with 12 bases identical to TRBD2. The CDR3 sequence is CASTLRLAGGANNEQFF. The DNA for the CDR3 is TGTGCCAGTACTCTTCGGCTAGCGGGAGGGGCGAACAATGAGCAGTTCTTC.